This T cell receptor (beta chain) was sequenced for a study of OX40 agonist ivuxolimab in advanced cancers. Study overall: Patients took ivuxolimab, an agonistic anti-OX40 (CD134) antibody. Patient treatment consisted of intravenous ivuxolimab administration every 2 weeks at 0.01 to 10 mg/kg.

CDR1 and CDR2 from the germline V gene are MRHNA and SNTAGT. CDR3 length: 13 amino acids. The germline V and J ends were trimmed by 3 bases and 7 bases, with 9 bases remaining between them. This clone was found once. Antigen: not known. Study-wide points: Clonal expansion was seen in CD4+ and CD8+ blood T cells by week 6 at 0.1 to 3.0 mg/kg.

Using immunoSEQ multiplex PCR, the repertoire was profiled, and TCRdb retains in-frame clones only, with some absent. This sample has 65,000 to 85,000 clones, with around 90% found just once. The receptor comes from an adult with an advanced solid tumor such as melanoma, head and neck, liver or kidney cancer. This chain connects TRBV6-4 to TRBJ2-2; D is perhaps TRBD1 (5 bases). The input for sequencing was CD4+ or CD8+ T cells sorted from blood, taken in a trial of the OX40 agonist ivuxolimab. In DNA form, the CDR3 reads TGTGCCAGCAGTGATTCAGGGAACGGGGAGCTGTTTTTT. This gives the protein CASSDSGNGELFF.